A single T cell receptor beta chain is shown here with its context. Its antigen is still unknown. No much larger clonotype is one base removed from it; base qualities were not supplied. This sample was included in a study of cytomegalovirus exposure and HLA in healthy donors (dated by TCRdb to the late 2010s). As for the study more broadly: An earlier analysis of about 530 of the donors reported approximately 300 Gb of sequence data and 90 million to 120 million unique TCR beta sequences obtained from 180 million or so T cells. An early release covering about 600 HLA-typed donors comprised about 300 gigabases of sequencing data and roughly 85 million unique TCR sequences. Of the roughly 400 genotyped donors, approximately 83% fell in the genetic ancestry cluster associated with self-reported Caucasian donors. The study aimed to test whether signatures of past pathogen exposure could be identified by cataloging public T cell receptors. The study profiled the T cell repertoires of hundreds of subjects by immunosequencing and related them to cytomegalovirus serostatus. A separate validation cohort of 90 to 150 different subjects was used in addition to the roughly 670-subject first cohort. High-throughput TCR immunosequencing, statistical association of individual TCRs with disease status, and machine learning were combined to predict cytomegalovirus infection status. In a later analysis, previously published TCR beta repertoires from 666 donors were re-analyzed and high-resolution HLA genotyping was added so that TCR occurrence patterns could be studied. Rather than using new phenotypic data, the later analysis identified candidate immune exposures from TCR beta sequences and from how often those sequences occurred across donors. In an earlier analysis of over 550 of the donors, high-throughput TCR beta sequencing was used to judge whether each TCR beta V gene segment behaved as functional or pseudogenic. Donor age, sex, ethnicity and CMV serostatus were compiled alongside the repertoire data. A later genetic analysis used genome-wide SNP genotypes for about 65% of the 666 donors, treating that subset as a discovery cohort. All discovery cohort repertoires had been generated on a single sequencing platform. Both class I and class II loci were covered by HLA typing, at four-digit resolution. Typing coverage differed by locus: A, B, C, DRB1 and DQB1 were typed in roughly 620-630 donors, DQA1 in about 550, DPA1 in some 570, and DPB1 in 450 to 480. Four to six DR-DQ haplotypes were handled as single units for association and clustering because linkage in the cohort was strong. Among some 410 genotyped donors of the cohort, an average of around 240,000 unique TCR beta nucleotide sequences were sequenced per donor, roughly 20% of them non-productive.

Including the terminal cysteine and phenylalanine, the CDR3 comprises 15 residues. Only the CDR3 DNA stays, 45 bases, in frame from base 1. The CDR1 and CDR2 encoded by the germline V gene are MGHDK and SYGVNS. Relative to germline, V is 6 bases shorter and J is 0 bases shorter, with 14 bases between their ends. Paper-wide results and their limitations: A later genetic analysis associated a missense DCLRE1C variant with V-gene and J-gene trimming of TCR beta chains, and an independent cohort replicated the association. Presence/absence analyses assumed roughly uniform sequencing depth across donors, an assumption that may not hold. The cohort was sequenced for TCR beta chains only, and without alpha or paired-chain data the features that could be detected were limited. A further reported finding was that TCR beta sequences accurately predicted the HLA-A and HLA-B alleles for most subjects in the first cohort. According to a later genetic analysis, donors in an Asian-associated ancestry cluster had fewer N-insertions in productive TCRs than the approximately 630-donor mean. In a later analysis, most CMV-associated TCR beta chains were found to appear HLA-restricted, with HLA associations seemingly driven largely by CMV exposure. A later analysis found that HLA-associated TCR beta chains were more clonally expanded and had lower generation probabilities than equally common non-associated chains. In both the original and validation cohorts, the classifier was reported to diagnose cytomegalovirus status with high specificity and sensitivity. Because counts were too low, seventeen rarely observed V segments, including chromosome 9 orphons, were left out of the earlier analysis of about 500 of the donors. Across donors, most TCR sequences were observed very rarely, whereas some public TCRs were present in many individuals. The authors suggested that the approach could potentially be generalized to other disease states and immunological phenotypes. Because some donors lacked HLA typing at each locus, the association tests relied only on the typed subset. In vitro tests confirmed that a few of the cytomegalovirus-associated TCR beta chains recognize cytomegalovirus antigens. Some IMGT-functional V segments, including TRBV6-2 and TRBV6-3, could not be distinguished by the 87-base-pair reads and were therefore excluded. Linkage disequilibrium might explain the correlated functional status among segregating V segments, but an unknown experimental factor could not be excluded. A total of fewer than 200 TCR beta chains were listed by the study as associated with cytomegalovirus. The sequencing pipeline was judged likely to have produced a cluster of highly shared sequence variants as a technical artifact. A later analysis associated roughly 17,000 TCR beta sequences with specific HLA alleles at a false discovery rate of 0.05. When HLA alleles, especially DR and DQ, strongly co-occurred, attributing TCR associations to individual alleles was difficult. A later analysis found that TCR association rates varied across HLA loci, with DRB1 alleles showing the most associated TCRs and HLA-C alleles the fewest. In an earlier analysis of more than 500 of the donors, most TCR beta V segments appeared in productive rearrangements about 87% or about 30% of the time, broadly matching IMGT annotations. A later analysis reported that several top co-occurrence clusters appeared linked to parvovirus B19, influenza, CMV and Epstein-Barr virus. Immune exposure information for the cohort was limited to CMV serostatus.

Libraries were constructed by the immunoSEQ multiplex PCR assay. For the multiplex PCR, a mixture combining 60 forward primers for TCR Vbeta segments and 13 reverse primers for TCR Jbeta segments was used. A multiplex PCR assay on genomic DNA amplified the CDR3 region of rearranged TCR beta genes. On the Illumina HiSeq System, the amplified TCR beta libraries were sequenced as 87-base-pair reads. Concerning the study's data processing: In a later analysis, some 80 million unique TCR beta chains were counted across the roughly 610 repertoires, and roughly 10 million of these chains were shared by at least two donors. A nearest-neighbor algorithm error-corrected the raw reads and collapsed the reads into unique sequences, merging closely related sequences to remove PCR and sequencing errors. V, D and J gene segments were assigned by aligning CDR3 sequences to IMGT reference sequences. Each retained sequence needed at least a six-nucleotide match to both a V gene segment and a J gene segment. A rearrangement counted as productive if the CDR3 had no stop codons and remained in frame with V and J, and every other rearrangement counted as non-productive. Following IMGT convention, CDR3 was defined as the stretch from the second conserved V-encoded cysteine to the conserved J-encoded phenylalanine. Sequences without an unambiguous match to a single V gene segment were excluded from the earlier analysis of 500 to 700 of the donors. An earlier analysis of a few hundred of the donors called V segments functional above 56.7% productive rearrangements and segregating when the between-donor standard deviation exceeded 5%. A statistical classification framework was developed to diagnose cytomegalovirus status using the catalog of TCR beta chain sequences. A later analysis assigned V and J genes by comparing TCR nucleotide sequences with IMGT/GENE-DB human TR gene sequences. A later analysis assigned CDR3 sequences and most-parsimonious VDJ recombination scenarios with the TCRdist pipeline. A later analysis defined each TCR beta chain by its CDR3 amino acid sequence plus V-gene family, and excluded reads lacking a unique V-gene family. As a way to deal with suspected cross-contamination and a sequencing artifact, a later analysis dropped approximately 570 nucleotide sequences that were highly shared and had low generation probability. For each public chain, a later analysis derived a clonal expansion index from normalized ranks of inferred template counts within each repertoire. In a later analysis, generation probabilities were computed using a VDJ recombination model fitted to out-of-frame rearrangements, and the results were checked against IGoR. In a later analysis, TCR-TCR, TCR-HLA and TCR-CMV co-occurrence was scored with hypergeometric tests, and a repertoire-size bias correction was applied to TCR pairs. A later analysis estimated false discovery rates by permuting HLA or CMV assignments 20 times. A later analysis grouped co-occurring TCRs with DBSCAN, adding TCRdist sequence similarity when clustering within HLA-allele-positive subsets. For co-occurrence clustering, repertoires with fewer than 30,000 or more than 120,000 public chains were excluded, along with 4 to 6 repertoires with anomalous nucleotide sharing. The clones in this table, taken by TCRdb from immuneACCESS, are in-frame only. Not every clone is retained; where verified, under half of the shortfall comes from an unresolved V gene, and the cause of the rest is unknown. For V, J and clone size, that table is used; D and trimming come from the DNA. The sample table records about 98,000 clones; about 81% of these occur just once. The top ten constitute approximately 1.4% of the sample.

The cohort was made up of 500 to 800 healthy bone marrow donors. All cohort members were sampled while nominally healthy, although unrecorded immune exposures were likely present. The donor tested CMV seronegative and was one of the 352 seronegative cohort members. A peripheral blood sample was collected from each donor, and TCR beta sequencing was performed on peripheral blood mononuclear cells. The Qiagen DNeasy Blood Extraction Kit was used to extract genomic DNA from the blood cell samples. The TCR comes from a man aged 40-49 years in good health and CMV-seronegative. Recombination linked TRBV25-1 to TRBJ1-2, with the D segment identity uncertain. Sample: PBMCs. At the DNA level, the sequence is TGTGCCAGCAGCCCGCCGGGGAGCACTAACTATGGCTACACCTTC. This translates into CASSPPGSTNYGYTF.